The source of this T cell receptor beta chain is a study of naive and memory T cell subsets. Study conclusions and caveats: Especially in CD8 cells, naive repertoires contained a few larger clonotypes, possibly CD45RA-re-expressing memory cells. TCR counts from RNA may reflect activation-linked expression changes. Clonotypes are single alpha or beta chains, not paired receptors.

An equimolar mix of two oligonucleotides served as the beta constant-region primer for TRBC1 and TRBC2. Four rounds of PCR amplified the ligated cDNA using nested alpha and beta constant-region primers plus SP2. TCRdb itself ran the UMI-ligation and nested PCR reads through MiXCR, one entry per CDR3 protein. The data show about 150,000 distinct CDR3 sequences, approximately 24% seen once. This clonotype has a handful of counts. What it binds is unknown. The length of the CDR3 is 14 residues. Trimming pared 3 bases from V and 5 bases from J, leaving 14 bases between. The clonotype comes from a human donor in good health. The sequenced sample consisted of naive CD4+ T cells from blood. This rearrangement joins TRBV12-3 or TRBV12-4 to TRBJ2-7; D is perhaps TRBD2 (6 bases). The CDR3, as DNA: TGTGCCAGCAGTTTCGGGGGTCCAGGGAACGAGCAGTACTTC. It translates to CASSFGGPGNEQYF.